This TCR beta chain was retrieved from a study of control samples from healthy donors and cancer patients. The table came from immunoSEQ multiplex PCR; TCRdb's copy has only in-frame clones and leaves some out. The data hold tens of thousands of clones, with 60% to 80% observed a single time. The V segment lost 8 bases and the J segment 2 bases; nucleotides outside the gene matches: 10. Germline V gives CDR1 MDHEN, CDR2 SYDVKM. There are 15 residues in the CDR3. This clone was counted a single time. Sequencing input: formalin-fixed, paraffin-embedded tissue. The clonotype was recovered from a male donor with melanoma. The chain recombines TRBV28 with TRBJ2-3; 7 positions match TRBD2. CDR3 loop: CASGGLADLTDTQYF. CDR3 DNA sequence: TGTGCCAGCGGAGGGCTAGCGGACCTCACAGATACGCAGTATTTT.